Detailed here is one T cell receptor (beta chain). This entry is derived from a study of cytomegalovirus exposure and HLA in healthy donors. Overall study: Genotyping showed about 80% of roughly 400 donors falling in the Caucasian-associated ancestry cluster.

The PCR used 60 Vbeta and 13 Jbeta primers. The assay was immunoSEQ multiplex PCR, and TCRdb's table has in-frame clones only and misses some. The top ten hold around 10% of the sample, which has some 140,000 clones, roughly four fifths seen once. This CDR3 comprises 15 residues. V gave up 0 bases and J gave up 3 bases, with 12 bases separating them. Germline loops: CDR1 SGHRS, CDR2 YFSETQ. The chain combines TRBV5-1 with TRBJ1-1; D unresolved. Sequenced material: PBMCs. The TCR sequence derives from a woman in her forties or fifties in good health and CMV-seropositive. CDR3 in DNA: TGCGCCAGCAGCTTGGAGTTCGCCGGGGACACTGAAGCTTTCTTT. It translates to CASSLEFAGDTEAFF.